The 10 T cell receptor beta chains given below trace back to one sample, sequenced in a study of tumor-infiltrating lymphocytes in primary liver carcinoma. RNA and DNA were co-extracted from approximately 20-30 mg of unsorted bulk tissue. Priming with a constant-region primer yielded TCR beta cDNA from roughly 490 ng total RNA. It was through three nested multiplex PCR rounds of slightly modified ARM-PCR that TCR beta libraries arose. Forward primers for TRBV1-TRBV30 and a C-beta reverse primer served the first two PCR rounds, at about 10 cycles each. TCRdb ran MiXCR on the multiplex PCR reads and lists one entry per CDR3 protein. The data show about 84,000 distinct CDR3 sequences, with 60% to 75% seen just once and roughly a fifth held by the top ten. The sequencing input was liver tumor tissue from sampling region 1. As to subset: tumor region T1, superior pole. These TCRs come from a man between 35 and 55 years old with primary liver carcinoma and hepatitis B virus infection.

The CDR3 reads CASNPQGPICGYTF. CDR3 coding DNA: TGTGCCAGCAACCCACAAGGCCCCATATGCGGCTACACCTTC. This chain connects TRBV12-3 or TRBV12-4 to TRBJ1-2, with no clear D. This CDR3 spans 14 amino acids. V was shortened by 7 bases and J by 8 bases, with 20 bases between the two germline ends.

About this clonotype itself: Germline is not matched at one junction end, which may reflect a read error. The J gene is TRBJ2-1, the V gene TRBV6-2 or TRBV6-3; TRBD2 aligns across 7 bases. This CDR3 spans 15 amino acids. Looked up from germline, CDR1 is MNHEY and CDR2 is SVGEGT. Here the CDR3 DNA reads TGTGCCAGCAGTGAACTAGCGCCCGGTAGCAATAAGCAGTTGTTC. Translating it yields CASSELAPGSNKQLF.

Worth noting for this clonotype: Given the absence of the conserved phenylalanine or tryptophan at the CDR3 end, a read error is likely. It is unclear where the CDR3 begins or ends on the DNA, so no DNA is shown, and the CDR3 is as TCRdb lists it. CDR3 in amino acids: CASSTGQAIYGYNL. The chain is built from TRBV12-3 or TRBV12-4 and TRBJ1-2; the table gives TRBD1 as D, unverified against the DNA. The CDR3 length equals 14 residues, ends included.

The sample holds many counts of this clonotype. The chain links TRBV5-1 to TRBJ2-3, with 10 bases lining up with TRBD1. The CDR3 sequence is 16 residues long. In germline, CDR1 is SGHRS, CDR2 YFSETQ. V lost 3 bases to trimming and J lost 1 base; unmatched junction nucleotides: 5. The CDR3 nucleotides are TGCGCCAGCAGCTACCGGGACAGGGGTGGCACAGATACGCAGTATTTT. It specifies CASSYRDRGGTDTQYF.

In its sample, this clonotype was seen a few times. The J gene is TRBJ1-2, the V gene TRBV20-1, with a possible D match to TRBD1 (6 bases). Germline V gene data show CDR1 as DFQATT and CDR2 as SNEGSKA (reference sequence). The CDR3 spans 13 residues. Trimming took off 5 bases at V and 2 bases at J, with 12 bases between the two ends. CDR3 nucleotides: TGCAGTGCTCCGACAGGTTCGAACTATGGCTACACCTTC. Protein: CSAPTGSNYGYTF.

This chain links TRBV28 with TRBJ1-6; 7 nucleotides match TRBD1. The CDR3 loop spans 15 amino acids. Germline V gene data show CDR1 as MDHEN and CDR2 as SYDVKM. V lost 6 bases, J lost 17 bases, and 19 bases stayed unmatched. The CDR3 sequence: CASRKQGSLERPIHF. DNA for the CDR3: TGTGCCAGCAGAAAACAGGGGTCGCTTGAACGGCCCATCCACTTT.

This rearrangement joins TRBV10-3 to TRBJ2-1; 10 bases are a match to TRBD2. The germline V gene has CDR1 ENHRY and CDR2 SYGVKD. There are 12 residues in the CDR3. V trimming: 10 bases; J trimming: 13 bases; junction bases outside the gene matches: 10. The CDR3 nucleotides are TGTGCCAACACCGATGGGACTAGCGTTCAGTTCTTC. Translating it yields CANTDGTSVQFF.

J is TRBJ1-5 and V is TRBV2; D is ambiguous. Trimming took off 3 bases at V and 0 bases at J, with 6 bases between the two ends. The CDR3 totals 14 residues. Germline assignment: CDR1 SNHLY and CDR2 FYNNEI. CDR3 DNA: TGTGCCAGCAGTGAGGCGGCTAGCAATCAGCCCCAGCATTTT. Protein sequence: CASSEAASNQPQHF.

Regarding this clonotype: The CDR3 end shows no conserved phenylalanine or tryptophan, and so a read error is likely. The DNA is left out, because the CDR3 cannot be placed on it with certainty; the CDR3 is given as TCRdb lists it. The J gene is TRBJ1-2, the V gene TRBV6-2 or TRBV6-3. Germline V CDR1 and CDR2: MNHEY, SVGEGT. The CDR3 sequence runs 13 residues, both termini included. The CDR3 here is CASSYSVRVGYAS.

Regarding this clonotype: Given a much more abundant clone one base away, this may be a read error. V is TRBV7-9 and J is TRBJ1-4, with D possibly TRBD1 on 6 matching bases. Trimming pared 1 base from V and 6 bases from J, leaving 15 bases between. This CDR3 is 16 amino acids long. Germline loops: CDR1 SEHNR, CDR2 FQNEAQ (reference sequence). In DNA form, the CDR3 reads TGTGCCAGCAGCTTAGGAGACAGGAGACACCATGAAAAACTGTTTTTT. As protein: CASSLGDRRHHEKLFF.